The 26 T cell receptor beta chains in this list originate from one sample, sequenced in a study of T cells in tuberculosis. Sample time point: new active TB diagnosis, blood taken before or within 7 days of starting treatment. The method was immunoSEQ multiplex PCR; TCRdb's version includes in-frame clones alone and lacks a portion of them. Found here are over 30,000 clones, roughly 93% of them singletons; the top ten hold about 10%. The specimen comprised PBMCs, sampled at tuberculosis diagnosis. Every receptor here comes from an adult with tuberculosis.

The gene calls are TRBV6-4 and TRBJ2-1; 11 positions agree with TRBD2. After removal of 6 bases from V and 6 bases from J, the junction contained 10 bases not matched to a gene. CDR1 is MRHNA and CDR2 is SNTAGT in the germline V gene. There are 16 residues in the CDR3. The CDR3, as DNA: TGTGCCAGCAGCCCCACTAGCGGGAGACGGGTCAATGAGCAGTTCTTC. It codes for CASSPTSGRRVNEQFF.

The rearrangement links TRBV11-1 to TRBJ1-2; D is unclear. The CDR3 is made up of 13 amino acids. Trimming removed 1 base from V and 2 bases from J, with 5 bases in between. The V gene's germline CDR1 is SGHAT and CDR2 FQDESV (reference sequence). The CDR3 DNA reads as TGTGCCAGCAGCTTAGGAGAGAACTATGGCTACACCTTC. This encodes CASSLGENYGYTF.

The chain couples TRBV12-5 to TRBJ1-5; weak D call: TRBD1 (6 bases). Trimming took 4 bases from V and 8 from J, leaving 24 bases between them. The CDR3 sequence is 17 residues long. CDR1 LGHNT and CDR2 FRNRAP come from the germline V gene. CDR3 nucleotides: TGTGCTAGTGGTTGGGAGGGAACCTCCGGGACAAGTAAGCCCCAGCATTTT. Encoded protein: CASGWEGTSGTSKPQHF.

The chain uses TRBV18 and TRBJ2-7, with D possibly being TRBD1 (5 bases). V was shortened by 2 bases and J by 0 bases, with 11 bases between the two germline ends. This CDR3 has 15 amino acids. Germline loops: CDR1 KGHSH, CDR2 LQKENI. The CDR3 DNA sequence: TGTGCCAGCTCACCAGGACAAGGGGACTCCTACGAGCAGTACTTC. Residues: CASSPGQGDSYEQYF.

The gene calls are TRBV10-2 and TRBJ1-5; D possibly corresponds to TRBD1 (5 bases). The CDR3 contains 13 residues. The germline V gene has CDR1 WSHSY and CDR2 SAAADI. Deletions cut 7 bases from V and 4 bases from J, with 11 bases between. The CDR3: CASTTGWNQPQHF. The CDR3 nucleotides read TGCGCCAGCACTACAGGTTGGAATCAGCCCCAGCATTTT.

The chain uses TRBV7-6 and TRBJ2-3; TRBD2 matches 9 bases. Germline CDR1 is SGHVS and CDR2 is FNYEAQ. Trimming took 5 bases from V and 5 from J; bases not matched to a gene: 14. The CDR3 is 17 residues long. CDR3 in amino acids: CASSPFAGGPRGDTQYF. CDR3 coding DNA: TGTGCCAGCAGCCCCTTTGCGGGAGGGCCCCGCGGAGATACGCAGTATTTT.

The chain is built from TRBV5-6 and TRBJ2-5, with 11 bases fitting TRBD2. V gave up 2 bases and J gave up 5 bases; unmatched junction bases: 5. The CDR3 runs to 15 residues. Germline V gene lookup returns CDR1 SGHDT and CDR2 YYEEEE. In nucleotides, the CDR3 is TGTGCCAGCAGCTTAACTAGCGGGAGCGGGGAGACCCAGTACTTC. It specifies CASSLTSGSGETQYF.

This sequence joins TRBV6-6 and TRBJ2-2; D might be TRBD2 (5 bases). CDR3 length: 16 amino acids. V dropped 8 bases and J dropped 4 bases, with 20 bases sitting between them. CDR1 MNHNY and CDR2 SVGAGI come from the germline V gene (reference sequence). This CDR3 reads CASAGGGPLFTGELFF. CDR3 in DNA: TGTGCCAGCGCCGGAGGCGGGCCGCTGTTCACCGGGGAGCTGTTTTTT.

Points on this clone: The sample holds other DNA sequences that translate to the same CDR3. CDR3 in DNA: TGTGCCAGCAGCTTGGCGGACAGGTTGAACACTGAAGCTTTCTTT. Amino acid sequence: CASSLADRLNTEAFF. The chain recombines TRBV5-4 with TRBJ1-1, with TRBD1 matching 7 bases. V trimming: 0 bases; J trimming: 0 bases; junction bases outside the gene matches: 2. Per the germline V gene, CDR1 is SGHNT and CDR2 is YYREEE (reference sequence). This CDR3 contains 15 residues.

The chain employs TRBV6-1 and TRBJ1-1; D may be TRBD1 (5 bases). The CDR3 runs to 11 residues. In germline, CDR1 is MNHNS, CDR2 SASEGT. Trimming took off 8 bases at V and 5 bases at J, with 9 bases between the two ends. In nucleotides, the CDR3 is TGTGCCAGCGGCAGGGAAACTGAAGCTTTCTTT. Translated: CASGRETEAFF.

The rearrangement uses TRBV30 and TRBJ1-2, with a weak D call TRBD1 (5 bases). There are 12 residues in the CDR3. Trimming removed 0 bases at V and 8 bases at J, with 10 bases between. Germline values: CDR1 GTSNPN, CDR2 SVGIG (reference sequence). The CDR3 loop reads CAWSVGVRGYTF. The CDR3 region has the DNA TGTGCCTGGAGTGTAGGGGTTCGCGGCTACACCTTC.

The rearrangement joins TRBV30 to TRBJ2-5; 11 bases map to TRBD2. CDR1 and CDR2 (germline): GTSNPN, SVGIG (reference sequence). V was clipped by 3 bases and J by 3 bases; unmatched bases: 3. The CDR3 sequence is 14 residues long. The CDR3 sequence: CAWRLGLAEETQYF. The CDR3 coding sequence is TGTGCCTGGAGGTTGGGACTAGCGGAAGAGACCCAGTACTTC. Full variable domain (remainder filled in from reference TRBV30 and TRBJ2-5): SQTIHQWPATLVQPVGSPLSLECTVEGTSNPNLYWYRQAAGRGLQLLFYSVGIGQISSEVPQNLSASRPQDRQFILSSKKLLLSDSGFYLCAWRLGLAEETQYFGPGTRLLVL.

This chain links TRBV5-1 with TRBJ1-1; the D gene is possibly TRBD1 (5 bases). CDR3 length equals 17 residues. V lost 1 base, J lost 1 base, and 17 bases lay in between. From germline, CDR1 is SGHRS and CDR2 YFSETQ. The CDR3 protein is CASSLMAGEAANTEAFF. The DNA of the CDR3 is TGCGCCAGCAGCTTGATGGCGGGGGAGGCCGCGAACACTGAAGCTTTCTTT.

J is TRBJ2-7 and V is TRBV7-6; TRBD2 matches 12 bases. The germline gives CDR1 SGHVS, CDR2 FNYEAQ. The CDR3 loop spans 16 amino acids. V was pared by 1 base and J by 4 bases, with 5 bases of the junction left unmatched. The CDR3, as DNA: TGTGCCAGCAGCTTAGGGCTAGCGGGAGGGCCGTACGAGCAGTACTTC. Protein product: CASSLGLAGGPYEQYF.

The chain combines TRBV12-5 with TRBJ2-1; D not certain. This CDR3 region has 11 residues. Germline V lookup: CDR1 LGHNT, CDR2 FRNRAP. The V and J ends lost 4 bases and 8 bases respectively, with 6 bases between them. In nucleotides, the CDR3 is TGTGCTAGTGGTTATCTCGATGAGCAGTTCTTC. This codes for CASGYLDEQFF.

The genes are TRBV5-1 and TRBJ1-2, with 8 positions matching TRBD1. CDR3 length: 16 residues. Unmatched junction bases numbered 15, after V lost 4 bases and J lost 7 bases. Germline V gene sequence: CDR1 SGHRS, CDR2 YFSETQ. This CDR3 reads CASSPLGQGISSGYTF. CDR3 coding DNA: TGCGCCAGCAGCCCCCTCGGACAGGGCATTAGCTCTGGCTACACCTTC. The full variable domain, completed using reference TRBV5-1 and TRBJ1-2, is KAGVTQTPRYLIKTRGQQVTLSCSPISGHRSVSWYQQTPGQGLQFLFEYFSETQRNKGNFPGRFSGRQFSNSRSEMNVSTLELGDSALYLCASSPLGQGISSGYTFGSGTRLTVV.

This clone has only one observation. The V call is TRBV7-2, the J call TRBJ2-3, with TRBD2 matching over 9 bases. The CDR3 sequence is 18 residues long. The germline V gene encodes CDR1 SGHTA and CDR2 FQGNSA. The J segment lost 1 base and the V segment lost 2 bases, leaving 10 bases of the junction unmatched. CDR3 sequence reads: CASSLLRSGSVGTDTQYF. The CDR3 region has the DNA TGTGCCAGCAGCTTATTACGTAGCGGGAGCGTTGGCACAGATACGCAGTATTTT.

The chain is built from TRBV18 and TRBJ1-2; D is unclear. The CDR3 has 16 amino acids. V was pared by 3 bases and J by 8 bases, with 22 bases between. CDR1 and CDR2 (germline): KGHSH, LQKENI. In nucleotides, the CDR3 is TGTGCCAGCTCACCGAGCTATGGAGATTTGGGAGGCGGCTACACCTTC. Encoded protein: CASSPSYGDLGGGYTF.

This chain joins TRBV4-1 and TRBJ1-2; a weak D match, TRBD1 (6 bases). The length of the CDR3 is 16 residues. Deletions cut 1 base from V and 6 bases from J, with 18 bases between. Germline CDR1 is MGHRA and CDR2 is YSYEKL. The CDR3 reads CASSQVGAQGPHGYTF. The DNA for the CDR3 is TGCGCCAGCAGCCAAGTGGGGGCTCAGGGTCCGCATGGCTACACCTTC.

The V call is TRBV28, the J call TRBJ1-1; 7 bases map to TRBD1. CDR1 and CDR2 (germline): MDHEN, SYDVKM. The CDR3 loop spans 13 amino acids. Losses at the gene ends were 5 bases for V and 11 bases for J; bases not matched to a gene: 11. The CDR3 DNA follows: TGTGCCAGCAGTCCCCGACAGGGAGGTTCGGCTTTCTTT. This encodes CASSPRQGGSAFF.

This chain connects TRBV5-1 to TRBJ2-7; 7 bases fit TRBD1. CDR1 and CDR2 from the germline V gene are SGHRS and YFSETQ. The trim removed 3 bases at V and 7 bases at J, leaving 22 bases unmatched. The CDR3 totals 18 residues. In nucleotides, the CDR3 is TGCGCCAGCAGCTCGGGTCTGTTCGGTTTGGCAGGGGGTGGTGAGCAGTACTTC. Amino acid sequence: CASSSGLFGLAGGGEQYF.

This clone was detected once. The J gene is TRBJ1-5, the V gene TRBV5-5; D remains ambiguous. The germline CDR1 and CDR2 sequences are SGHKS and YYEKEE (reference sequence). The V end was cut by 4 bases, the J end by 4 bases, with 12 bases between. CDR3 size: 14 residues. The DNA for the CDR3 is TGTGCCAGCAGCCCCTGGACTGCTAATCAGCCCCAGCATTTT. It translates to CASSPWTANQPQHF.

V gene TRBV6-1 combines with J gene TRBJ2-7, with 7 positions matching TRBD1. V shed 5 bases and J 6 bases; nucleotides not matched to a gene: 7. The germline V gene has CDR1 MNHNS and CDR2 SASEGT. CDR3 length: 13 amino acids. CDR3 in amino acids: CASSPQDRAEQYF. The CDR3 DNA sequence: TGTGCCAGCAGTCCCCAAGACAGGGCCGAGCAGTACTTC.

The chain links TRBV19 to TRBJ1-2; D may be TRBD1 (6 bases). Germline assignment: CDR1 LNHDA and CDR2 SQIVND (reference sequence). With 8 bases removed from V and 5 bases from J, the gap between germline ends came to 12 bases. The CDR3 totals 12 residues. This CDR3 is CASSRGFYGYTF. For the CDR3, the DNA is TGTGCCAGTTCAAGGGGGTTTTATGGCTACACCTTC.

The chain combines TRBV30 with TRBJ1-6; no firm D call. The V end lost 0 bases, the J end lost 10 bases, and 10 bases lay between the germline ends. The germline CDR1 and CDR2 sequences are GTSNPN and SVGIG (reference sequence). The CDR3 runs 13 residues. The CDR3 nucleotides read TGTGCCTGGAGTGTACAAACAGAATCACCCCTCCACTTT. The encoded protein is CAWSVQTESPLHF. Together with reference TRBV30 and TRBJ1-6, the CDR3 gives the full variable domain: SQTIHQWPATLVQPVGSPLSLECTVEGTSNPNLYWYRQAAGRGLQLLFYSVGIGQISSEVPQNLSASRPQDRQFILSSKKLLLSDSGFYLCAWSVQTESPLHFGNGTRLTVT.

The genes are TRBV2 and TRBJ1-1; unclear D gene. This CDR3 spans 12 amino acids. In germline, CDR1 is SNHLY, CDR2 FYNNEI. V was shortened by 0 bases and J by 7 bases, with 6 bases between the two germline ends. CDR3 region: CASSEARGEAFF. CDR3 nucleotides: TGTGCCAGCAGTGAAGCGCGAGGTGAAGCTTTCTTT.